This T cell receptor (beta chain) was identified during a study of OX40 agonist ivuxolimab in advanced cancers. V was pared by 5 bases and J by 5 bases, with 19 bases between. This CDR3 spans 16 amino acids. The V gene's germline CDR1 is SGHTA and CDR2 FQGNSA. Here immunoSEQ multiplex PCR was the method, and the copy in TCRdb shows in-frame clones only, minus some. The table includes 60,000 to 75,000 clones, approximately 83% detected once. The clonotype originates from an adult with an advanced solid tumor such as melanoma, head and neck, liver or kidney cancer. The material sequenced was CD4+ or CD8+ T cells sorted from blood, taken in a trial of the OX40 agonist ivuxolimab. The chain is built from TRBV7-2 and TRBJ2-1, with D perhaps given as TRBD1 or TRBD2 (5 bases each). CDR3 in amino acids: CASSHKSGRGDNEQFF. CDR3 sequence (DNA): TGTGCCAGCAGCCATAAATCTGGAAGAGGGGACAATGAGCAGTTCTTC.